What follows describes a single TCR beta chain. Its target is not known. The CDR3 contains 15 residues. CDR1 SGHRS and CDR2 YFSETQ come from the germline V gene. This sample was taken from a study of T cells expressing NK-cell markers. As for the study in general: It was sorted CD3+CD56-NKG2C+, CD3+CD56+NKG2C- and CD3+CD56+NKG2C+ T cells that provided the TCR beta repertoires. In the group of eight sequenced donors, seven were HCMV-seropositive and one was seronegative. Study-level points and caveats: The dominant NKG2C+ clonotypes represented roughly 1.0-7.5% of CD8+ T cells in more than five donors.

Making the TCR beta cDNA relied on 5'RACE template switching with UMIs. TCRdb re-called the 5' RACE reads and catalogs CDR3 proteins one per entry, DNA excluded. The table lists 150,000 or so distinct CDR3 sequences. J is TRBJ1-1 and V is TRBV5-1. The TCR sequence derives from a woman between 50 and 59 years old in good health. The specimen was blood T cells: a sorted CD56 or NKG2C T cell subset, CD4+ or CD8+ T cells, or bulk PBMC T cells (not recorded which). The CDR3 sequence is CASSLSEGEPTEAFF.